This TCR beta chain was recorded in a study of EBV T-cell therapy then PD-1 blockade in nasopharyngeal carcinoma (dated by TCRdb to 2020 to 2022). This clone occurred a few times. This clone's antigen is unknown. Base qualities were left out, and no much larger clone turns up one base away. The meaning of the sample's treatment or condition label: AdE1-LMPpoly-expanded autologous EBV-specific T-cell therapy followed by anti-PD-1 nivolumab. According to the germline V gene, CDR1 reads SGHVS and CDR2 reads FQNEAQ. Inclusive of the bounding cysteine and phenylalanine, the CDR3 is 16 residues long. This entry keeps only the CDR3 DNA: 48 bases, framed from base 1. V trim: 5 bases; J trim: 6 bases; unmatched bases: 10. Genomic DNA was extracted from sorted cells using the Qiagen DNeasy Kit. TCR beta chain deep sequencing was performed on the immunoSEQ platform. The authors' analysis ran thus. Repertoire data analysis was performed with the immunoSEQ Analyzer software. As stored in TCRdb, this immuneACCESS dataset retains in-frame rearrangements with V and J assigned. A fraction of the clones does not appear; measured against another copy, unresolved V genes explain less than half of the discrepancy, and the remainder lacks a known reason. D and trimming were read from the DNA, whereas the V and J calls and clone size are those reported in that table. This sample is represented by 17,000 or so clones; approximately 88% of them were singletons. The top ten hold under 30% of the sample.

Material: CD8+ T cells from blood, obtained at day 0 from a patient whose treatment included autologous EBV-specific T cells and nivolumab. The TCR sequence derives from a man aged 35-49 years with nasopharyngeal carcinoma. This chain is built from TRBV7-8 and TRBJ2-2, with TRBD2 matching 9 junction bases. This receptor carries the CDR3 CASSHPLAGEAGELFF. The base sequence is TGTGCCAGCAGCCATCCGTTAGCGGGGGAGGCCGGGGAGCTGTTTTTT.